This record covers a single TCR beta chain. The data were produced by immunoSEQ multiplex PCR, yet TCRdb's version contains in-frame clones alone and is incomplete. The table records about 65,000 clones, 90% of them present only once. This sample was taken from a study of control samples from healthy donors and cancer patients. The CDR3 runs 14 residues. V was cut by 0 bases and J by 1 base, with 6 bases left in between. Germline values: CDR1 MNHEY, CDR2 SVGAGI. Sequencing was performed on PBMCs. The source of this sequence is a woman aged 45-59 years with colorectal cancer. This chain uses TRBV6-5 with TRBJ1-1; D is ambiguous. CDR3 residues: CASSYSMGNTEAFF. DNA for the CDR3: TGTGCCAGCAGTTACTCAATGGGGAACACTGAAGCTTTCTTT.